This note documents a single TCR beta chain sequence. The entry originates in a study of blood T cell repertoires in COVID-19. Study at large: Some COVID-19 samples were acute and others convalescent; all came from the United States, Italy and Spain. T cells, B-cell-depleted T cells, or PBMCs provided the cDNA or gDNA that served as material.

In Seattle, patients joined the study during active infection and were tracked longitudinally. How the authors handled the data: Amplified reference gene primers provided the basis for estimating nucleated cell counts. Assay: immunoSEQ multiplex PCR; the TCRdb copy retains only in-frame clones and omits some. V and J calls and clone size are copied from that table; D and trimming were computed from the DNA. The data hold 150,000 to 200,000 clones, with 84% observed a single time. In germline, CDR1 is SEHNR, CDR2 FQNEAQ (reference sequence). This CDR3 comprises 15 residues. Germline trimming cut 5 bases from V and 0 bases from J; bases unmatched to any gene: 6.

The TCR was taken from an older woman with COVID-19, enrolled during active disease. The rearrangement links TRBV7-9 to TRBJ1-1; 7 nucleotides align to TRBD1. The sequenced material came from peripheral blood. This chain's CDR3 is CASSLSTGMNTEAFF. The CDR3 DNA sequence: TGTGCCAGCAGCCTATCGACAGGGATGAACACTGAAGCTTTCTTT.